The 30 T cell receptor beta chains in this list originate from one sample, sequenced in a study of T cell repertoires in cytomegalovirus infection. TCRdb processed the reads anew with MiXCR; each CDR3 protein has one entry. The data show fewer than 700,000 distinct CDR3 sequences, 20% to 25% seen once. The specimen was CD8+ T cells from PBMCs. Receptors were obtained from a human donor in good health (CMV status not recorded). Some clones in this sample may be carry-over from other donors' samples.

The chain links TRBV29-1 to TRBJ1-2; D remains ambiguous. Germline CDR1 and CDR2: SQVTM and ANQGSEA. The CDR3 is made up of 12 amino acids. The V and J ends lost 7 bases and 8 bases respectively, with 17 bases between them. This chain's CDR3 is CSAPLASEGYTF. For the CDR3, the DNA is TGCAGCGCCCCTCTGGCGTCCGAAGGCTACACCTTC. Full variable domain (missing parts from reference TRBV29-1 and TRBJ1-2): SAVISQKPSRDICQRGTSLTIQCQVDSQVTMMFWYRQQPGQSLTLIATANQGSEATYESGFVIDKFPISRPNLTFSTLTVSNMSPEDSSIYLCSAPLASEGYTFGSGTRLTVV.

This clonotype was counted between two and nine times. V and J are TRBV6-2 or TRBV6-3 and TRBJ2-7; the match to TRBD1 covers 8 bases. The V and J ends lost 5 bases and 6 bases, in that order; junction bases with no gene match: 6. Germline lookup yields CDR1 MNHEY and CDR2 SVGEGT. This CDR3 is 13 amino acids long. The CDR3 bases are TGTGCCAGCAGTATCGGACAGGGAACCGAGCAGTACGTC. This sequence encodes CASSIGQGTEQYV.

V usage is TRBV6-1 and J usage is TRBJ2-1; 9 bases align to TRBD2. J gave up 4 bases and V 0 bases, and 7 bases lay outside the gene matches. The CDR3 sequence is 17 residues long. Germline V gene data show CDR1 as MNHNS and CDR2 as SASEGT. CDR3 protein: CASSEALSGGPYNEQFF. CDR3 coding DNA: TGTGCCAGCAGTGAAGCGCTTAGCGGGGGTCCTTACAATGAGCAGTTCTTC.

The chain employs TRBV3-1 and TRBJ2-1, with 7 bases aligning to TRBD1. Per germline, CDR1 LGHDT and CDR2 YNNKEL (reference sequence). The trim removed 7 bases at V and 0 bases at J, leaving 3 bases unmatched. This CDR3 contains 14 residues. CDR3 sequence (DNA): TGTGCCAGCAAAGACAGGGACTCCTACAATGAGCAGTTCTTC. This sequence encodes CASKDRDSYNEQFF.

This clonotype has only a few counts. V and J are TRBV7-9 and TRBJ2-5; D could derive from TRBD1 or TRBD2 (5 bases each). CDR3 length equals 18 residues. Trimming took 4 bases from V and 5 from J, leaving 26 bases between them. CDR1 SEHNR and CDR2 FQNEAQ come from the germline V gene (reference sequence). CDR3 sequence (DNA): TGTGCCAGCAGCTCCCCACTACTTGCAGGGACCTCCCGGGAGACCCAGTACTTC. Protein product: CASSSPLLAGTSRETQYF.

This clonotype has only a few counts. The gene calls are TRBV20-1 and TRBJ2-5; TRBD2 agrees at 7 bases. Germline-derived CDR1 and CDR2 are DFQATT and SNEGSKA (reference sequence). The CDR3 runs 12 residues. Trimming took 3 bases from V and 4 from J; bases not matched to a gene: 2. Written as DNA, the CDR3 is TGCAGTGCTAGGCCGGGGGGAGAGACCCAGTACTTC. It yields the protein CSARPGGETQYF.

A note on this clonotype: This may stem from a read error, because a much larger clone lies one nucleotide away. This rearrangement joins TRBV28 to TRBJ2-1; 12 nucleotides line up with TRBD2. Germline values: CDR1 MDHEN, CDR2 SYDVKM. The CDR3 length is 14 residues. DNA for the CDR3: TGTGTCAGCAGTTCTAGCGGGGGGGCGCTTGAGCAGTTCTTC. Translating it yields CVSSSSGGALEQFF.

This clonotype was seen at least ten times. The junction shows a germline mismatch at one end, possibly a read error. The chain combines TRBV5-5 with TRBJ2-4, with D maybe TRBD1 (6 bases). The CDR3 length is 12 residues. Germline CDR1 SGHKS, CDR2 YYEKEE (reference sequence). CDR3 sequence reads: CASSLGTGWSKF. CDR3 bases: TGTGCCAGCAGCCTGGGAACAGGGTGGAGTAAGTTT.

This clonotype was seen only a few times. The DNA for the CDR3 is TGCAGCGTTGGTGGAGGGGATAATTCACCCCTCCACTTT. Translation: CSVGGGDNSPLHF. The chain couples TRBV29-1 to TRBJ1-6; a possible D gene is TRBD1 (5 bases). The CDR3 extends over 13 amino acids. From germline, CDR1 is SQVTM and CDR2 ANQGSEA. Trimming cost V 4 bases and J 5 bases, with 9 bases left between them.

This clonotype was counted a few times. J is TRBJ2-7 and V is TRBV12-5; 9 positions match TRBD1. The V gene end was trimmed by 3 bases and the J gene end by 5 bases; junction bases not matched to a gene: 20. Germline CDR1 and CDR2: LGHNT and FRNRAP. This CDR3 contains 19 residues. In DNA form, the CDR3 reads TGTGCTAGTGGTTTCCTCCTTCCTCCGGGACAGGGACCTTTGGACGAGCAGTACTTC. Residues: CASGFLLPPGQGPLDEQYF.

This clonotype was detected only a few times. This sequence joins TRBV5-1 and TRBJ2-1; D is unresolved. This CDR3 is 14 amino acids long. Germline V gives CDR1 SGHRS, CDR2 YFSETQ. Between the trimmed V and J ends, which lost 0 bases and 7 bases, there was a span of 11 bases. The CDR3 region is CASSLVDRGNEQFF. CDR3 nucleotide sequence: TGCGCCAGCAGCTTGGTGGACCGAGGAAATGAGCAGTTCTTC.

This clonotype was seen only a few times. This chain joins TRBV18 and TRBJ2-3; 9 nucleotides align to TRBD1. Germline-derived CDR1 and CDR2 are KGHSH and LQKENI. The CDR3 runs to 15 residues. With V trimmed by 2 bases and J by 6 bases, 6 bases remained unmatched. The CDR3 DNA reads as TGTGCCAGCTCACCAGGACAGGGGCATGTGGATACGCAGTATTTT. Translated, it gives CASSPGQGHVDTQYF.

This clonotype was detected only a few times. The rearrangement joins TRBV11-2 to TRBJ1-2; D is unclear. The CDR3 contains 14 residues. Looked up from germline, CDR1 is SGHAT and CDR2 is FQNNGV. Trimming took off 0 bases at V and 7 bases at J, with 12 bases between the two ends. Here the CDR3 reads CASSLDPMDFGYTF. The CDR3 coding sequence is TGTGCCAGCAGCTTAGATCCGATGGACTTTGGCTACACCTTC.

The chain links TRBV5-1 to TRBJ2-3; TRBD2 matches 7 bases. CDR1 is SGHRS and CDR2 is YFSETQ in the germline V gene. Trimming removed 4 bases from V and 0 bases from J; junction bases left unmatched: 8. The length of the CDR3 is 16 residues. CDR3 region: CASSLLPGGSTDTQYF. CDR3 DNA sequence: TGCGCCAGCAGCCTCCTTCCGGGGGGTAGCACAGATACGCAGTATTTT.

This clonotype was seen more than once but under ten times. The gene calls are TRBV5-6 and TRBJ2-4, with 14 bases lining up with TRBD2. Germline lookup yields CDR1 SGHDT and CDR2 YYEEEE. The CDR3 extends over 18 amino acids. V lost 4 bases and J lost 0; bases outside the gene matches: 6. The CDR3 loop is CASSPRLAGGLAKNIQYF. The CDR3 region has the DNA TGTGCCAGCAGCCCCCGACTAGCGGGGGGGTTAGCCAAAAACATTCAGTACTTC. The full variable domain, its missing parts supplied by reference TRBV5-6 and TRBJ2-4, is DAGVTQSPTHLIKTRGQQVTLRCSPKSGHDTVSWYQQALGQGPQFIFQYYEEEERQRGNFPDRFSGHQFPNYSSELNVNALLLGDSALYLCASSPRLAGGLAKNIQYFGAGTRLSVL.

The chain uses TRBV19 and TRBJ2-1, with TRBD2 identical over 10 bases. This CDR3 is 18 amino acids long. The trim removed 2 bases at V and 4 bases at J, leaving 11 bases unmatched. From germline, CDR1 is LNHDA and CDR2 SQIVND (reference sequence). The CDR3 sequence is CASSIHSGGPSTYNEQFF. The CDR3 nucleotides are TGTGCCAGTAGTATACATAGCGGGGGGCCTAGCACATACAATGAGCAGTTCTTC. The complete variable domain, with remaining parts taken from reference TRBV19 and TRBJ2-1, reads DGGITQSPKYLFRKEGQNVTLSCEQNLNHDAMYWYRQDPGQGLRLIYYSQIVNDFQKGDIAEGYSVSREKKESFPLTVTSAQKNPTAFYLCASSIHSGGPSTYNEQFFGPGTRLTVL.

The V and J genes are TRBV7-8 and TRBJ2-7; perhaps D is TRBD1 or TRBD2 (5 bases each). CDR3 size: 15 residues. V gave up 3 bases and J gave up 0 bases, with 12 bases separating them. Germline CDR1 and CDR2: SGHVS and FQNEAQ. As DNA, the CDR3 is TGTGCCAGCAGCTTCGAGGGGCTGGACTCCTACGAGCAGTACGTC. It is translated as CASSFEGLDSYEQYV.

This clonotype was recorded at least ten times. CDR3 bases: TGTGCCAGCAGCCCTACACAGGGGGTCATGCTCCACGAGCAGTACTTC. Residues: CASSPTQGVMLHEQYF. The chain joins TRBV7-9 to TRBJ2-7, with TRBD1 matching over 8 bases. Germline CDR1 is SEHNR and CDR2 is FQNEAQ (reference sequence). V shed 5 bases, J shed 5 bases, and the junction held 14 bases outside the gene matches. This CDR3 region has 16 residues.

This clonotype was recorded at least ten times. The chain links TRBV12-3 or TRBV12-4 to TRBJ1-1, with TRBD1 as a possible D gene (5 bases). The CDR3 consists of 13 residues. The ends were cut back, 10 bases at V and 1 base at J, with 13 bases in the middle. The CDR3 loop reads CATDRQTNTEAFF. CDR3 nucleotides: TGTGCCACCGACAGACAGACGAACACTGAAGCTTTCTTT.

This clonotype occurred once. The chain recombines TRBV14 with TRBJ2-3; no definite D call. Trimming left V 4 bases short and J 5 bases short, with 10 bases between. The CDR3 is 13 residues long. Germline V CDR1 and CDR2: SGHDN, FVKESK. This CDR3 is CASSLIVGDTQYF. As DNA, the CDR3 is TGTGCCAGCAGCCTTATAGTCGGAGATACGCAGTATTTT.

This clonotype was detected a few times. The chain is built from TRBV29-1 and TRBJ2-2, with D hard to call. The CDR3 runs 13 residues. CDR1 and CDR2 (germline): SQVTM, ANQGSEA. Between the trimmed V and J ends, which lost 3 bases and 0 bases, there was a span of 5 bases. The CDR3 DNA is TGCAGCGTTGATTCCCCGAACACCGGGGAGCTGTTTTTT. As protein: CSVDSPNTGELFF.

In this sample, this clonotype turned up many times. V usage is TRBV7-9 and J usage is TRBJ2-7; D is possibly TRBD1 or TRBD2 (6 bases each). The ends were cut back, 5 bases at V and 0 bases at J, with 20 bases in the middle. The germline gives CDR1 SEHNR, CDR2 FQNEAQ (reference sequence). The CDR3 is 17 residues long. The CDR3 here is CASSPQGGQQSSYEQYF. In DNA form, the CDR3 reads TGTGCCAGCAGCCCCCAAGGGGGGCAGCAAAGCTCCTACGAGCAGTACTTC.

The chain recombines TRBV28 with TRBJ2-4; tentative D call: TRBD2 (5 bases). Germline assignment: CDR1 MDHEN and CDR2 SYDVKM. The CDR3 contains 12 residues. Deletions cut 3 bases from V and 9 bases from J, with 9 bases between. This CDR3 reads CASSFSDFIQYF. CDR3 nucleotides: TGTGCCAGCAGTTTCTCGGACTTCATTCAGTACTTC.

J is TRBJ1-3 and V is TRBV2; no firm D call. With 4 bases removed from V and 0 bases from J, the gap between germline ends came to 10 bases. The CDR3 runs 15 residues. Germline CDR1 reads SNHLY; CDR2 reads FYNNEI. CDR3 DNA sequence: TGTGCCAGCAGTGGAGAACAAAGCTCTGGAAACACCATATATTTT. Amino acid sequence: CASSGEQSSGNTIYF. Together with reference TRBV2 and TRBJ1-3, the CDR3 gives the full variable domain: EPEVTQTPSHQVTQMGQEVILRCVPISNHLYFYWYRQILGQKVEFLVSFYNNEISEKSEIFDDQFSVERPDGSNFTLKIRSTKLEDSAMYFCASSGEQSSGNTIYFGEGSWLTVV.

This clonotype was detected a few times. V and J are TRBV6-2 or TRBV6-3 and TRBJ2-7, with 7 bases matching TRBD1. Trimming removed 4 bases from V and 3 bases from J; junction bases left unmatched: 3. Germline V gives CDR1 MNHEY, CDR2 SVGEGT. The CDR3 is 13 amino acids. In nucleotides, the CDR3 is TGTGCCAGCAGTTGGGGACAGTTCTACGAGCAGTACGTC. Translating gives CASSWGQFYEQYV.

The chain carries TRBV28 and TRBJ2-7; D is unclear. V lost 3 bases to trimming and J lost 2 bases, with 14 bases between them. This CDR3 contains 15 residues. Germline V gene sequence: CDR1 MDHEN, CDR2 SYDVKM. CDR3 sequence reads: CASSFTAEFPYEQYV. The CDR3 DNA sequence: TGTGCCAGCAGTTTCACAGCTGAGTTCCCCTACGAGCAGTACGTC.

This sequence joins TRBV9 and TRBJ2-1; no definite D call. V gave up 0 bases and J gave up 4 bases, with 14 bases separating them. The CDR3 has 16 amino acids. Per the germline V gene, CDR1 is SGDLS and CDR2 is YYNGEE. The CDR3 nucleotides are TGTGCCAGCAGCGTAGGGGCCGGCGGTACTTACAATGAGCAGTTCTTC. Translated, it gives CASSVGAGGTYNEQFF.

The chain recombines TRBV7-6 with TRBJ2-7; tentatively, D is TRBD1 or TRBD2 (5 bases each). CDR1 is SGHVS and CDR2 is FNYEAQ in the germline V gene. V gave up 4 bases and J gave up 4 bases, with 11 bases separating them. This CDR3 is 13 amino acids long. The CDR3 region is CASSSRDDYEQYF. CDR3 coding DNA: TGTGCCAGCAGCTCCCGGGACGATTACGAGCAGTACTTC.

V gene TRBV7-3 combines with J gene TRBJ2-7, with unresolved D. The length of the CDR3 is 13 residues. V shed 4 bases and J shed 2 bases, with 9 bases lying between them. The V gene's germline CDR1 is SGHTA and CDR2 FQGTGA. DNA for the CDR3: TGTGCCAGCAGCTATAACAGTGCCTACGAGCAGTACTTC. Amino acids: CASSYNSAYEQYF.

The table lists this clonotype with many counts. The chain combines TRBV10-3 with TRBJ1-5; D is unclear. Trimming took off 0 bases at V and 5 bases at J, with 8 bases between the two ends. The V gene's germline CDR1 is ENHRY and CDR2 SYGVKD. The CDR3 loop spans 14 amino acids. In DNA form, the CDR3 reads TGTGCCATCAGTGAGTCAAGGGTTGATCAGCCCCAGCATTTT. Protein product: CAISESRVDQPQHF.